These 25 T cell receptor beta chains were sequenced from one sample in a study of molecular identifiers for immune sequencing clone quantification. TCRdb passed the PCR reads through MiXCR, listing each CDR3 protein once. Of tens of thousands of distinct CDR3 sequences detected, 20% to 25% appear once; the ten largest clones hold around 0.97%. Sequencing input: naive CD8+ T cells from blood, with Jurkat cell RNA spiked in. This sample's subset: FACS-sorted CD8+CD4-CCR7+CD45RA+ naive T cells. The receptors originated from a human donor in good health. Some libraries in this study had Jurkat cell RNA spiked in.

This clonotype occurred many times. The CDR3 spells CASGGVGSGANVLTF. CDR3 in DNA: TGTGCCAGCGGCGGGGTAGGCTCTGGGGCCAACGTCCTGACTTTC. This sequence joins TRBV12-3 or TRBV12-4 and TRBJ2-6; maybe TRBD2 (6 bases). The CDR3 sequence is 15 residues long. V lost 8 bases and J 0 bases, leaving 11 bases between the germline ends.

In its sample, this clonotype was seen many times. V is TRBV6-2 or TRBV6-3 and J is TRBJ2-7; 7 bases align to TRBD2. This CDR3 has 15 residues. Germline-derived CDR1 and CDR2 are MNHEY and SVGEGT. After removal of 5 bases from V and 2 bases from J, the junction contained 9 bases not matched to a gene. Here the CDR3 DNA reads TGTGCCAGCAGTACCCCTCGGACTAGAGCCTACGAGCAGTACTTC. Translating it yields CASSTPRTRAYEQYF.

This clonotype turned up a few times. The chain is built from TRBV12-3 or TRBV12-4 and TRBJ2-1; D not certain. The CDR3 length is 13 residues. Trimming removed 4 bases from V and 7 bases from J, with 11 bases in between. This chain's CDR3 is CASSSPEINEQFF. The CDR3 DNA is TGTGCCAGCAGTTCCCCCGAAATAAATGAGCAGTTCTTC.

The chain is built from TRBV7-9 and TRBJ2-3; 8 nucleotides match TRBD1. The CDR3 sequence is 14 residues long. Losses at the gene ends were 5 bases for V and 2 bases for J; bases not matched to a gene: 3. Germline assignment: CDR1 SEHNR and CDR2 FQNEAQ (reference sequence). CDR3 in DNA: TGTGCCAGCAGCCTGGACAGGGCCACAGATACGCAGTATTTT. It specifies CASSLDRATDTQYF. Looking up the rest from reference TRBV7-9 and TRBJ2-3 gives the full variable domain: DTGVSQNPRHKITKRGQNVTFRCDPISEHNRLYWYRQTLGQGPEFLTYFQNEAQLEKSRLLSDRFSAERPKGSFSTLEIQRTEQGDSAMYLCASSLDRATDTQYFGPGTRLTVL.

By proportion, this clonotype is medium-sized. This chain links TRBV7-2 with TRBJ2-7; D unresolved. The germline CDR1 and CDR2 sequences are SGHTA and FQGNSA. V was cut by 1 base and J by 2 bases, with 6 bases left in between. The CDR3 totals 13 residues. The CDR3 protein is CASSLGRPYEQYF. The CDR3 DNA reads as TGTGCCAGCAGCTTAGGGCGCCCCTACGAGCAGTACTTC.

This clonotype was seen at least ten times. Here the CDR3 reads CASSPGTGHEAFF. CDR3 nucleotides: TGTGCCAGCAGTCCGGGGACAGGGCATGAAGCTTTCTTT. This chain connects TRBV27 to TRBJ1-1; 9 nucleotides line up with TRBD1. Losses at the gene ends were 5 bases for V and 7 bases for J; bases not matched to a gene: 5. The CDR3 is 13 residues long. Germline lookup yields CDR1 MNHEY and CDR2 SMNVEV (reference sequence).

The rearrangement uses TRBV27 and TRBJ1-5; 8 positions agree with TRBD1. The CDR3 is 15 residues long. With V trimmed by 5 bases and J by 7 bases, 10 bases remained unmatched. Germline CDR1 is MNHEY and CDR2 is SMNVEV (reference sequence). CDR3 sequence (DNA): TGTGCCAGCAGTCGCCAGGGGGCTCAGAACCAGCCCCAGCATTTT. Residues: CASSRQGAQNQPQHF.

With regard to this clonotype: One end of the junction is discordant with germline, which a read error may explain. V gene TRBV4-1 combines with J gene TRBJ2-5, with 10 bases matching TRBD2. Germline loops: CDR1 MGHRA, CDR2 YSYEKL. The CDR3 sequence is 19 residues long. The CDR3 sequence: CASSQDAESGLAGEETLYF. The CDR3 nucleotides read TGCGCCAGCAGCCAAGATGCGGAATCGGGGCTAGCGGGGGAAGAGACCCTGTACTTC.

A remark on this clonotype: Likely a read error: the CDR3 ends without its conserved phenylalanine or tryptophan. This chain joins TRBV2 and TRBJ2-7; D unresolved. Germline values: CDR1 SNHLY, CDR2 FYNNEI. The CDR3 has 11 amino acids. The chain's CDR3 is CANSLPGEQYS. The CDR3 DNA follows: TGTGCCAACAGTCTCCCGGGCGAGCAGTACTCC.

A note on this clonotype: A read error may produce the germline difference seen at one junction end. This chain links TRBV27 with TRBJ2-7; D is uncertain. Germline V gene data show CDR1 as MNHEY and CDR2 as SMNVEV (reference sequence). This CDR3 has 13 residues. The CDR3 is CAGSAQVPYEQYF. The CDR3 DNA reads TGTGCCGGCAGTGCGCAGGTCCCCTACGAGCAGTACTTC.

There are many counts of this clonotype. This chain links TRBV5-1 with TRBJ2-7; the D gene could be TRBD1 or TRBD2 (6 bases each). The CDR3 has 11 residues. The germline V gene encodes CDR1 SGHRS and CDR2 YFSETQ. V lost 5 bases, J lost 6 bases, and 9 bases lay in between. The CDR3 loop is CASRQGGEQYF. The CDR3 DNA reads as TGCGCCAGCAGACAGGGAGGCGAGCAGTACTTC.

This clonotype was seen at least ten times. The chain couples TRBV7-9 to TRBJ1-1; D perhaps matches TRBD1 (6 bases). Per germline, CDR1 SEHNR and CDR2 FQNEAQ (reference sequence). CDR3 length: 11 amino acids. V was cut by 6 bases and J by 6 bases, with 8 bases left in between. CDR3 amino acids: CASRGQAEAFF. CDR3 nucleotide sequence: TGTGCCAGCAGGGGACAAGCTGAAGCTTTCTTT.

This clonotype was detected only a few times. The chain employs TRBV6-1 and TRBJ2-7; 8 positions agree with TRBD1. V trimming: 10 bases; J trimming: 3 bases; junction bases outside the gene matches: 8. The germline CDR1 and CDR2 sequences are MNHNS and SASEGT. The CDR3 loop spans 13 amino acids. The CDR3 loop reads CAIAPDRDYEQYF. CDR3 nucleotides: TGTGCCATCGCCCCGGACAGGGACTACGAGCAGTACTTC.

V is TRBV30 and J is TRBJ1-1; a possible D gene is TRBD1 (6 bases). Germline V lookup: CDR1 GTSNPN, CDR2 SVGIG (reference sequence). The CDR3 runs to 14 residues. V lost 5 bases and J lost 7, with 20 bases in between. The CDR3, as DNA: TGTGCCTGGGACCCAGTCAGAGGGGGGAGTGAAGCTTTCTTT. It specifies CAWDPVRGGSEAFF.

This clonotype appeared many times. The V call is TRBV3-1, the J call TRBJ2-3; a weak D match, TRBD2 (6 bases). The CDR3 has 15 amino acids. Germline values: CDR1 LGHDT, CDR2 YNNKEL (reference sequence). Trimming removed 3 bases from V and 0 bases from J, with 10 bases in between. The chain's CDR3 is CASSHPGTSTDTQYF. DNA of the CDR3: TGTGCCAGCAGCCACCCCGGGACTAGCACAGATACGCAGTATTTT.

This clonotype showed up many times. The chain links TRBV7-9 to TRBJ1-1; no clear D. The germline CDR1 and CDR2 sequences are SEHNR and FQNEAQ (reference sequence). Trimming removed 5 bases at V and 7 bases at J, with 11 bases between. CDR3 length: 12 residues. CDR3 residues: CASSPLRDEAFF. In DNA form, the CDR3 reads TGTGCCAGCAGCCCATTAAGGGATGAAGCTTTCTTT. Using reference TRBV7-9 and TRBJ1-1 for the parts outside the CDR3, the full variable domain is DTGVSQNPRHKITKRGQNVTFRCDPISEHNRLYWYRQTLGQGPEFLTYFQNEAQLEKSRLLSDRFSAERPKGSFSTLEIQRTEQGDSAMYLCASSPLRDEAFFGQGTRLTVV.

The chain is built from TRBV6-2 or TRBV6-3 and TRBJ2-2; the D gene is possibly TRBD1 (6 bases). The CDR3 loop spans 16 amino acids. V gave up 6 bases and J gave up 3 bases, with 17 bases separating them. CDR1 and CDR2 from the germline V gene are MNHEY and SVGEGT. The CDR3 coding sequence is TGTGCCAGCAGCCGCAGAGGGACACGAGACACCGGGGAGCTGTTTTTT. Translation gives CASSRRGTRDTGELFF.

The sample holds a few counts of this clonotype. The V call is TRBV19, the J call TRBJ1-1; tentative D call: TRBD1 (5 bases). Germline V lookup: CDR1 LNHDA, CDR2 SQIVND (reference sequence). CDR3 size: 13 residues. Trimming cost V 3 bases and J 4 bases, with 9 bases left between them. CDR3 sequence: CASSMAGSTEAFF. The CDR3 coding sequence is TGTGCCAGTAGTATGGCAGGGTCCACTGAAGCTTTCTTT.

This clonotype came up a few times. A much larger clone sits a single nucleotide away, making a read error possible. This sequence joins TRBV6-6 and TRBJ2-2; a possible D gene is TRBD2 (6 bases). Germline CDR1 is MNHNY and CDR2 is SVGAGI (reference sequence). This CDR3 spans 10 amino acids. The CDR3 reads CASNAGGLFF. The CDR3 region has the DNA TGTGCCAGCAATGCCGGGGGGCTGTTTTTT.

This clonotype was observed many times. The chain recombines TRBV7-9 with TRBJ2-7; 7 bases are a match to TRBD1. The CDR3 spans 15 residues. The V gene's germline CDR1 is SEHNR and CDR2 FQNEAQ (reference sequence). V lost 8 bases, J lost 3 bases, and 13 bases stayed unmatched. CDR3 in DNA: TGTGCCAGCTCTGGGTCCGGGACAGCGGTCTACGAGCAGTACTTC. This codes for CASSGSGTAVYEQYF. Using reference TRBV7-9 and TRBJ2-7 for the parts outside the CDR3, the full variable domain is DTGVSQNPRHKITKRGQNVTFRCDPISEHNRLYWYRQTLGQGPEFLTYFQNEAQLEKSRLLSDRFSAERPKGSFSTLEIQRTEQGDSAMYLCASSGSGTAVYEQYFGPGTRLTVT.

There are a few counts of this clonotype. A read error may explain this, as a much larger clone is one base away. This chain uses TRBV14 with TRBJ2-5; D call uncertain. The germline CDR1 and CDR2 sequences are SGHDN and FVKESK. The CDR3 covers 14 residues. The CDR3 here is CASSQNKYQEPQYF. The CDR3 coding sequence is TGTGCCAGCAGCCAAAACAAGTACCAAGAGCCCCAGTACTTC.

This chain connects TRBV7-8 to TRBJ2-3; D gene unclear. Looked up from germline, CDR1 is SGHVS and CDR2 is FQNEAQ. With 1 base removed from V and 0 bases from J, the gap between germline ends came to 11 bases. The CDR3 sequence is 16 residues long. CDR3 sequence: CASSLGAWGSTDTQYF. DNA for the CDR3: TGTGCCAGCAGCTTAGGAGCCTGGGGTAGCACAGATACGCAGTATTTT.

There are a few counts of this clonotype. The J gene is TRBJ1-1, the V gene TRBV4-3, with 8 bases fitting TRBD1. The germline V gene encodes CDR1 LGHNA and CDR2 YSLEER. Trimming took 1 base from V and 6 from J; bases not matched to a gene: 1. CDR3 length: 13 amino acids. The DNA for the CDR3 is TGCGCCAGCAGCCAAGGGACAGGGTCTGAAGCTTTCTTT. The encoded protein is CASSQGTGSEAFF.

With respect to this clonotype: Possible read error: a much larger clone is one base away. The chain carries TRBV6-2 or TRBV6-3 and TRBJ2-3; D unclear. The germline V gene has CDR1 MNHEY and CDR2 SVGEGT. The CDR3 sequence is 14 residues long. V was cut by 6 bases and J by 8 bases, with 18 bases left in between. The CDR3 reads CASSYLTTTGTQYF. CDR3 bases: TGTGCCAGCAGCTACCTCACGACCACTGGTACGCAGTATTTT.

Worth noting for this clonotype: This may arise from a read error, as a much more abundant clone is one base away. CDR3 DNA sequence: TGCAGTACTAGAGGACTAGCGGGGGAAGTAAACGAGCAGTACTTC. Its protein is CSTRGLAGEVNEQYF. The chain links TRBV20-1 to TRBJ2-7, with TRBD2 identical over 13 bases. The CDR3 has 15 amino acids. Germline V gene lookup returns CDR1 DFQATT and CDR2 SNEGSKA (reference sequence).